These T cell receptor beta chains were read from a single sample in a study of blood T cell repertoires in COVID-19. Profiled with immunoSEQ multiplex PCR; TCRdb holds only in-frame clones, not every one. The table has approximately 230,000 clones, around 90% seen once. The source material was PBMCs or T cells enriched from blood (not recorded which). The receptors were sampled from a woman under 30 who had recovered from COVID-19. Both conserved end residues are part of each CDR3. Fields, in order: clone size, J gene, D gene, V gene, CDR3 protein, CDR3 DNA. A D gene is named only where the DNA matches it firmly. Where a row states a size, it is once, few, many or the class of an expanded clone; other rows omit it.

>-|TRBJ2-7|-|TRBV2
CASKGAEQYF
TGTGCCAGCAAAGGGGCTGAGCAGTACTTC
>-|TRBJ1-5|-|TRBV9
CASSAGAGSQPQHF
TGTGCCAGCAGCGCCGGGGCCGGGAGTCAGCCCCAGCATTTT
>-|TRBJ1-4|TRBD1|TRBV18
CASSPRTGSNEKLFF
TGTGCCAGCTCACCTAGGACAGGATCTAATGAAAAACTGTTTTTT
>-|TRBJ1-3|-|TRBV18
CASSPAIVASGNTIYF
TGTGCCAGCTCACCCGCCATTGTGGCATCTGGAAACACCATATATTTT
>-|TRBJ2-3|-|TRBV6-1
CASSDLTGDRTDTQYF
TGTGCCAGCAGTGATCTGACAGGCGATCGCACAGATACGCAGTATTTT
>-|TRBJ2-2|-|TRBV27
CASSSNTGELFF
TGTGCCAGCAGTTCAAACACCGGGGAGCTGTTTTTT
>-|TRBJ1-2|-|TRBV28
CASSPPGSNYGYTF
TGTGCCAGCAGTCCCCCAGGATCTAACTATGGCTACACCTTC
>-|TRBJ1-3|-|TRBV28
CASSLAGNGNTIYF
TGTGCCAGCAGTTTAGCAGGGAATGGAAACACCATATATTTT
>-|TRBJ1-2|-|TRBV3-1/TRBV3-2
CASSPPGGGGYTF
TGTGCCAGCAGCCCCCCTGGGGGAGGTGGCTACACCTTC
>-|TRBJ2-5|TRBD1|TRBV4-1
CASSQTGDSETQYF
TGCGCCAGCAGCCAAACAGGGGATTCGGAGACCCAGTACTTC
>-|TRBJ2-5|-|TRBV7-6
CASSFDSQETQYF
TGTGCCAGCAGCTTTGACAGCCAAGAGACCCAGTACTTC
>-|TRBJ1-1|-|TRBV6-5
CASIGEGGASEAFF
TGTGCCAGCATTGGGGAAGGGGGGGCCTCTGAAGCTTTCTTT
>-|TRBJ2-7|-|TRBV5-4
CASSLEVSTHEQYF
TGTGCCAGCAGCTTGGAAGTCAGTACCCACGAGCAGTACTTC
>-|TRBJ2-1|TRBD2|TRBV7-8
CASSPSGRSYNEQFF
TGTGCCAGCAGCCCTAGCGGGCGCTCCTACAATGAGCAGTTCTTC
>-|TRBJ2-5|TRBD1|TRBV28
CASSLGQEETQYF
TGTGCCAGCAGTTTGGGACAGGAAGAGACCCAGTACTTC
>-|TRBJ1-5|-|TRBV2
CASRSGGQPQHF
TGTGCCAGCAGATCGGGCGGGCAGCCCCAGCATTTT
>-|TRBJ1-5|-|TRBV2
CASRAQGKTGNQPQHF
TGTGCCAGCAGGGCTCAGGGAAAAACGGGCAATCAGCCCCAGCATTTT
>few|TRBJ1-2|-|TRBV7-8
CASSLAAGPYYGYTF
TGTGCCAGCAGCTTAGCGGCGGGACCATACTATGGCTACACCTTC
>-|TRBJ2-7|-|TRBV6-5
CASSYSIVGLYEQYF
TGTGCCAGCAGTTACTCGATAGTGGGCCTCTACGAGCAGTACTTC
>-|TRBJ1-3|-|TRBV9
CASSVGPAGNTIYF
TGTGCCAGCAGCGTAGGTCCAGCGGGAAACACCATATATTTT
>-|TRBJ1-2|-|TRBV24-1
CATSDPTDSYGYTF
TGTGCCACCAGTGACCCAACCGACAGCTATGGCTACACCTTC
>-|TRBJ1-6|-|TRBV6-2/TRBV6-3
CASSLKGEVSPLHF
TGTGCCAGCAGTCTGAAGGGAGAGGTTTCACCCCTCCACTTT
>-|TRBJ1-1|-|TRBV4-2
CASSQDGQKTPAFF
TGTGCCAGCAGCCAAGATGGACAGAAAACCCCTGCTTTCTTT
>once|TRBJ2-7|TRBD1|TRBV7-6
CASSIQGAYEQYF
TGTGCCAGCAGCATACAGGGGGCCTACGAGCAGTACTTC
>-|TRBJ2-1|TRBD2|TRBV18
CASSPSTSGREYNEQFF
TGTGCCAGCTCACCCTCGACTAGCGGGAGAGAGTACAATGAGCAGTTCTTC
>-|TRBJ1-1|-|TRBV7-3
CASSSSSGSEAFF
TGTGCCAGCAGCTCCTCCTCAGGGTCTGAAGCTTTCTTT
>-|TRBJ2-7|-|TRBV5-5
CASSLQSFTYEQYF
TGTGCCAGCAGCTTGCAGTCTTTCACCTACGAGCAGTACTTC
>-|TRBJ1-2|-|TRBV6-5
CASPDSRDGYTF
TGTGCCAGCCCGGACAGCCGAGATGGCTACACCTTC
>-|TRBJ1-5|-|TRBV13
CASSRGPGGNQPQHF
TGTGCCAGCAGCCGTGGGCCAGGGGGCAATCAGCCCCAGCATTTT
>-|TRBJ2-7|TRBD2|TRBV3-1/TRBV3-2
CASSQGGGPSYEQYF
TGTGCCAGCAGCCAGGGCGGGGGGCCCTCCTACGAGCAGTACTTC
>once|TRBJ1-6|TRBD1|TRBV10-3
CAISRDRDLSPLHF
TGTGCCATCAGCCGGGACAGGGACCTTTCACCCCTCCACTTT
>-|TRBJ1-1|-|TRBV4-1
CASRRSLNTEAFF
TGCGCCAGCAGACGAAGCCTGAACACTGAAGCTTTCTTT
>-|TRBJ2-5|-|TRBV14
CASSQVTAQETQYF
TGTGCCAGCAGCCAAGTGACAGCCCAAGAGACCCAGTACTTC
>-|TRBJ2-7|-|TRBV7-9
CASSPRGTYEQYF
TGTGCCAGCAGCCCCCGAGGGACCTACGAGCAGTACTTC
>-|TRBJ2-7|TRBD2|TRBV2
CASTGGYEQYF
TGTGCCAGCACGGGAGGATACGAGCAGTACTTC
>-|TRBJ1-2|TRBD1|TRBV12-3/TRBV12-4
CASSNTGGYGYTF
TGTGCCAGCAGTAATACAGGGGGCTATGGCTACACCTTC
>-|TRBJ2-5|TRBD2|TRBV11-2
CASSPSAGLAGGGETQYF
TGTGCCAGCAGCCCAAGCGCTGGGCTAGCGGGGGGGGGAGAGACCCAGTACTTC
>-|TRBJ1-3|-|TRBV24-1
CATSDPRSTGDTIYF
TGTGCCACCAGTGATCCCAGAAGCACGGGGGACACCATATATTTT
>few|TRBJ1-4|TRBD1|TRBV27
CASLGTGTEKLFF
TGTGCCAGTTTGGGGACAGGGACTGAAAAACTGTTTTTT
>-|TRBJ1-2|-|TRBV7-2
CASSLTYSNYGYTF
TGTGCCAGCAGCTTAACTTACAGTAACTATGGCTACACCTTC
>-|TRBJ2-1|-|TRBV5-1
CASSLARSQVYNEQFF
TGCGCCAGCAGCCTAGCCCGTTCCCAAGTCTACAATGAGCAGTTCTTC
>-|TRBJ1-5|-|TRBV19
CASTTGVYSNQPQHF
TGTGCCAGTACCACCGGGGTTTATAGCAATCAGCCCCAGCATTTT
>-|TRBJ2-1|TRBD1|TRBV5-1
CASSLVGQGNNEQFF
TGCGCCAGCAGCTTGGTAGGACAGGGAAACAATGAGCAGTTCTTC
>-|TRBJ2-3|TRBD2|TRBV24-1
CATSDLAGDGTDTQYF
TGTGCCACCAGTGATTTGGCGGGGGACGGCACAGATACGCAGTATTTT
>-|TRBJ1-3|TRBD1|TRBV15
CATSRTGAANTIYF
TGTGCCACCAGCAGGACAGGGGCCGCTAACACCATATATTTT
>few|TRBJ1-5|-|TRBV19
CASSGQPNQPQHF
TGTGCCAGTAGTGGGCAGCCCAATCAGCCCCAGCATTTT
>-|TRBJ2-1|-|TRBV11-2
CASSSTGLSYNEQFF
TGTGCCAGCAGCTCGACAGGTCTTTCCTACAATGAGCAGTTCTTC
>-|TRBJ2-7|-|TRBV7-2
CASSSQGHEQYF
TGTGCCAGCAGCTCCCAGGGTCACGAGCAGTACTTC
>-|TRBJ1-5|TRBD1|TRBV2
CASRGGQGYNQPQHF
TGTGCCAGCAGGGGCGGACAGGGATACAATCAGCCCCAGCATTTT
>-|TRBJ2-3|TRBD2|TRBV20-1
CSGQRDDTQYF
TGCAGTGGACAGCGGGACGATACGCAGTATTTT
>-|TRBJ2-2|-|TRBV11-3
CASSTGSGELFF
TGTGCCAGCAGCACAGGGTCCGGGGAGCTGTTTTTT
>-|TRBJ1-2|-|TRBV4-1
CASSQDPPGRGIRDYGYTF
TGCGCCAGCAGCCAAGACCCACCGGGACGGGGGATTAGAGACTATGGCTACACCTTC